This is a list of T cell receptor beta chains from one sample in a study of blood T cell repertoires in COVID-19. TCRdb's table, derived via immunoSEQ multiplex PCR, lists solely in-frame clones and lacks some. The sample records around 140,000 clones, 60% to 85% being singletons. The sequenced material came from peripheral blood. These receptor sequences come from a man between 45 and 60 years old with acute or convalescent COVID-19. The CDR3 runs from the conserved cysteine through the conserved F or W. Each record gives: D gene, J gene, clone size, V gene, CDR3 DNA, CDR3 protein. D genes are given only for firm matches. Expanded clones get a size class; other rows say once, few or many, or leave the size out.

TRBD1 | TRBJ1-6 | - | TRBV6-6 | TGTGCCAGCACCCGAACGGGACAGGGGTCACCCCTCCACTTT | CASTRTGQGSPLHF
TRBD1 | TRBJ2-1 | - | TRBV2 | TGTGCCAGCAGTGAAACGGGACAGAGATACAATGAGCAGTTCTTC | CASSETGQRYNEQFF
- | TRBJ2-7 | - | TRBV5-6 | TGTGCCAGCAGCGTCCGAGGCGAGCAGTACTTC | CASSVRGEQYF
- | TRBJ1-4 | - | TRBV9 | TGTGCCAGCAGTCTCGGACAGTCCGCAACTAATGAAAAACTGTTTTTT | CASSLGQSATNEKLFF
TRBD1 | TRBJ2-1 | - | TRBV3-1/TRBV3-2 | TGTGCCAGCAGCCAAGTTGGGGACAGGGGCCACAATGAGCAGTTCTTC | CASSQVGDRGHNEQFF
- | TRBJ2-3 | few | TRBV10-3 | TGTGCCATCAGTGCGGTGGGCACAGATACGCAGTATTTT | CAISAVGTDTQYF
TRBD2 | TRBJ2-2 | - | TRBV27 | TGTGCCAGCAGTTTATCCAGCGGGGGGGGATCTTACACCGGGGAGCTGTTTTTT | CASSLSSGGGSYTGELFF
- | TRBJ1-1 | - | TRBV19 | TGTGCCAGTAGTATTCAGGCGCAGACCACTGAAGCTTTCTTT | CASSIQAQTTEAFF
- | TRBJ1-2 | once | TRBV6-1 | TGTGCCAGCAGTGAAGGAGCTAACTATGGCTACACCTTC | CASSEGANYGYTF
TRBD2 | TRBJ2-5 | few | TRBV18 | TGTGCCAGCTCACCGGGCGGACTAGCGGGAGGAGAGACCCAGTACTTC | CASSPGGLAGGETQYF
- | TRBJ1-1 | - | TRBV7-8 | TGTGCCAGCAGCTTAGGCAGGGCGACCACTGAAGCTTTCTTT | CASSLGRATTEAFF
TRBD1 | TRBJ1-5 | - | TRBV28 | TGTGCCAGCACCACCGGGACAGGGGGCGTTCAGCCCCAGCATTTT | CASTTGTGGVQPQHF
TRBD1 | TRBJ2-7 | - | TRBV5-1 | TGCGCCAGCAGCTTCGGGACAGGGGGTATCTACGAGCAGTACTTC | CASSFGTGGIYEQYF
- | TRBJ1-5 | - | TRBV7-9 | TGTGCCAGCAGCTTGACAGCAAATCAGCCCCAGCATTTT | CASSLTANQPQHF
- | TRBJ2-1 | - | TRBV7-2 | TGTGCCAGCAGCTTAGAAGGCGGGGCTTCCTACAATGAGCAGTTCTTC | CASSLEGGASYNEQFF
TRBD2 | TRBJ2-3 | once | TRBV18 | TGTGCCAGCTCACCATTGGCTAGCGGGTCAGATACGCAGTATTTT | CASSPLASGSDTQYF
- | TRBJ1-4 | - | TRBV2 | TGTGCCAGCAGTGAAGCCGGGAACAGGGATACTGAAAAACTGTTTTTT | CASSEAGNRDTEKLFF
TRBD1 | TRBJ1-4 | - | TRBV4-2 | TGTGCCAGCAGCCAACATTCCGGGACAGGGGATTTTGAAAAACTGTTTTTT | CASSQHSGTGDFEKLFF
- | TRBJ1-6 | - | TRBV3-1/TRBV3-2 | TGTGCCAGCAGCCAAGATTGGGGTCTGGGAGGAGGACCCCTCCACTTT | CASSQDWGLGGGPLHF
TRBD1 | TRBJ1-2 | - | TRBV5-4 | TGTGCCAGCAGCCACCCCGGGACAGATGGCTACACCTTC | CASSHPGTDGYTF
TRBD2 | TRBJ2-2 | - | TRBV4-1 | TGCGCCAGCAGCCCTTTAGCGGGGACACCGAACACCGGGGAGCTGTTTTTT | CASSPLAGTPNTGELFF
TRBD2 | TRBJ2-3 | - | TRBV2 | TGTGCCAGCAAAATAGGGACTAGCTCAACAGATACGCAGTATTTT | CASKIGTSSTDTQYF
- | TRBJ1-5 | - | TRBV30 | TGTGCCTGGAGTCCCAAAGCGGGCCTTAGGGTCAATCAGCCCCAGCATTTT | CAWSPKAGLRVNQPQHF
- | TRBJ2-7 | - | TRBV5-4 | TGTGCCAGCAGCTTGGGTGGGAGGTCTGGCTACGAGCAGTACTTC | CASSLGGRSGYEQYF
TRBD2 | TRBJ2-1 | once | TRBV27 | TGTGCCAGCAGGAGAAGCGGGGGGGAATACAATGAGCAGTTCTTC | CASRRSGGEYNEQFF
TRBD1 | TRBJ2-5 | - | TRBV2 | TGTGCCAGCAGCCGGGACAGGGCAGGGGAGACCCAGTACTTC | CASSRDRAGETQYF
TRBD1 | TRBJ1-3 | - | TRBV10-3 | TGTGCCATCAGTGAGCAGAGACAGGGGGCAGCTGGAAACACCATATATTTT | CAISEQRQGAAGNTIYF
- | TRBJ2-2 | few | TRBV5-1 | TGCGCCAGCAGCACGGGACAGAACACCGGGGAGCTGTTTTTT | CASSTGQNTGELFF
- | TRBJ2-7 | - | TRBV5-5 | TGTGCCAGCAGCCTCACTTTACTAAGCTCCTACGAGCAGTACTTC | CASSLTLLSSYEQYF
- | TRBJ1-2 | - | TRBV11-2 | TGTGCCAGCAGCGAAGGGGCCTCGATGGGCTATGGCTACACCTTC | CASSEGASMGYGYTF
TRBD2 | TRBJ2-3 | once | TRBV7-9 | TGTGCCAGCAGCTTAGTGGTAGCGGGGGGATTGGCAGATACGCAGTATTTT | CASSLVVAGGLADTQYF
TRBD1 | TRBJ1-2 | - | TRBV3-1/TRBV3-2 | TGTGCCAGCAGCCAAGGACAGGGGGCTGGGGGCTACACCTTC | CASSQGQGAGGYTF
- | TRBJ2-5 | - | TRBV5-1 | TGCGCCAGCAGCTTGGAGGTTAGCGGACAAGAGACCCAGTACTTC | CASSLEVSGQETQYF
- | TRBJ2-1 | - | TRBV28 | TGTGCCAGCAGATATGCCTACAATGAGCAGTTCTTC | CASRYAYNEQFF
TRBD2 | TRBJ2-1 | - | TRBV28 | TGTGCCAGCAGCACCGCCCAGCGGGGGCTCAATGAGCAGTTCTTC | CASSTAQRGLNEQFF
- | TRBJ1-2 | once | TRBV3-1/TRBV3-2 | TGTGCCAGCAGCCCCACAAATAACTATGGCTACACCTTC | CASSPTNNYGYTF
- | TRBJ1-1 | once | TRBV30 | TGTGCCTGGAGCGGACTTACTATGAACACTGAAGCTTTCTTT | CAWSGLTMNTEAFF
TRBD2 | TRBJ2-1 | - | TRBV2 | TGTGCCATCCCGACTAGCGCCGATGAGCAGTTCTTC | CAIPTSADEQFF
- | TRBJ1-3 | once | TRBV15 | TGTGCCACCAGCAGAGTTTCGGTTCGCTCTGGAAACACCATATATTTT | CATSRVSVRSGNTIYF
TRBD2 | TRBJ2-2 | - | TRBV5-1 | TGCGCCAGCAGCTTGGAGCCTAGCGGGGGGTCCACCGGGGAGCTGTTTTTT | CASSLEPSGGSTGELFF